The 25 T cell receptor beta chains listed next were all sequenced from one sample in a study of response to subunit inactivated influenza vaccine. TCRdb independently ran MiXCR on the RT-PCR reads; one entry per CDR3 protein. The top ten clones hold about a tenth of a sample with 500,000 to 600,000 distinct CDR3 sequences, 10% to 15% of them seen once. Sequenced material: PBMCs from blood, taken on the day of vaccination. The receptors originated from a man aged 45 to 65 who received an inactivated influenza vaccine.

The chain carries TRBV5-6 and TRBJ1-2; unclear D gene. Trimming cost V 5 bases and J 8 bases, with 16 bases left between them. In germline, CDR1 is SGHDT, CDR2 YYEEEE. This CDR3 has 13 residues. CDR3 sequence (DNA): TGTGCCAGCAGATGGCGAGAGAGGAGCGGCTACACCTTC. Its translation: CASRWRERSGYTF.

This clonotype showed up many times. The chain recombines TRBV12-3 or TRBV12-4 with TRBJ1-5; no definite D call. The CDR3 loop spans 13 amino acids. With 5 bases removed from V and 4 bases from J, the gap between germline ends came to 9 bases. CDR3 residues: CASSPFGNQPQHF. DNA of the CDR3: TGTGCCAGCAGTCCTTTCGGGAATCAGCCCCAGCATTTT.

V usage is TRBV12-3 or TRBV12-4 and J usage is TRBJ2-1, with a tentative D call TRBD2 (5 bases). This CDR3 comprises 16 residues. The V and J ends lost 1 base and 8 bases respectively, with 18 bases between them. The CDR3 here is CASSLGGLVLRDEQFF. DNA for the CDR3: TGTGCCAGCAGTTTAGGAGGACTCGTACTCCGCGATGAGCAGTTCTTC.

This clonotype showed up just a few times. The chain combines TRBV5-1 with TRBJ2-3; possibly TRBD1 or TRBD2 for D (5 bases each). CDR1 is SGHRS, CDR2 YFSETQ, per germline. Trimming pared 4 bases from V and 1 base from J, leaving 10 bases between. The CDR3 is 14 residues long. CDR3 region: CASSIGDRTDTQYF. The CDR3 nucleotides are TGCGCCAGCAGCATAGGGGACCGCACAGATACGCAGTATTTT.

In nucleotides, the CDR3 is TGTGCCAGCAGCTTAGGACCCAGGGGGCCGCGAGATACGCAGTATTTT. Amino acids: CASSLGPRGPRDTQYF. The rearrangement links TRBV7-2 to TRBJ2-3; 8 bases are a match to TRBD1. From germline, CDR1 is SGHTA and CDR2 FQGNSA. The CDR3 contains 16 residues. The junction had 8 bases not matched to a gene; V was cut back by 1 base and J by 5 bases.

The CDR3 loop is CASTLWDRVREQYF. The CDR3 DNA is TGTGCCAGCACCCTATGGGACAGGGTACGCGAGCAGTACTTC. The gene calls are TRBV5-6 and TRBJ2-7, with 9 bases matching TRBD1. V was clipped by 6 bases and J by 6 bases; unmatched bases: 10. There are 14 residues in the CDR3. CDR1 is SGHDT, CDR2 YYEEEE, per germline.

This chain connects TRBV6-1 to TRBJ2-5; D gene ambiguous. The CDR3 loop spans 14 amino acids. V was clipped by 8 bases and J by 1 base, with 14 bases between them. The germline gives CDR1 MNHNS, CDR2 SASEGT. In nucleotides, the CDR3 is TGTGCCAGCGGGCTGATTATACTCCAAGAGACCCAGTACTTC. Encoded protein: CASGLIILQETQYF.

The chain combines TRBV29-1 with TRBJ2-5, with D unclear. V gave up 5 bases and J gave up 4 bases, with 11 bases separating them. The CDR3 has 12 amino acids. Germline CDR1 and CDR2: SQVTM and ANQGSEA. CDR3 DNA sequence: TGCAGCGTTACCCCGACCGGAGAGACCCAGTACTTC. As protein: CSVTPTGETQYF.

The gene calls are TRBV10-3 and TRBJ2-7, with TRBD2 matching 9 bases. Trimming at V came to 2 bases and at J to 5 bases, leaving 10 bases not matched to a gene. Germline CDR1 and CDR2: ENHRY and SYGVKD. The CDR3 runs 16 residues. The CDR3 loop reads CAISEGGGRARDEQYF. CDR3 DNA: TGTGCCATCAGTGAGGGCGGCGGGAGGGCCCGCGACGAGCAGTACTTC.

This clonotype has only a few counts. The genes are TRBV28 and TRBJ1-1; a weak D match, TRBD1 (6 bases). CDR1 is MDHEN and CDR2 is SYDVKM in the germline V gene. CDR3 length equals 15 residues. V lost 5 bases to trimming and J lost 7 bases, with 20 bases between them. CDR3 in amino acids: CASSQQGLIGLEAFF. Written as DNA, the CDR3 is TGTGCCAGCAGTCAGCAGGGGCTAATCGGCCTTGAAGCTTTCTTT.

J is TRBJ2-1 and V is TRBV12-3 or TRBV12-4, with 13 bases fitting TRBD2. CDR3 size: 17 residues. V was pared by 4 bases and J by 8 bases, with 11 bases of the junction left unmatched. The CDR3 protein is CASSSRLAGGGGDEQFF. For the CDR3, the DNA is TGTGCCAGCAGTTCCAGACTAGCGGGAGGAGGGGGCGATGAGCAGTTCTTC.

Of note for this clonotype: Mismatch with germline at one junction end may stem from a read error. The chain uses TRBV7-7 and TRBJ2-5; TRBD2 agrees at 13 bases. This CDR3 has 16 residues. From germline, CDR1 is SSHAT and CDR2 FNYEAQ (reference sequence). In DNA form, the CDR3 reads TGTGCTAGCAGCTTGTTACTAGCGGGGGGGCGAGAGACCCAGTACTTC. This gives the protein CASSLLLAGGRETQYF. The variable domain in full, with the rest retrieved from reference TRBV7-7 and TRBJ2-5, is GAGVSQSPRYKVTKRGQDVTLRCDPISSHATLYWYQQALGQGPEFLTYFNYEAQPDKSGLPSDRFSAERPEGSISTLTIQRTEQRDSAMYRCASSLLLAGGRETQYFGPGTRLLVL.

This clonotype was counted at least ten times. The chain combines TRBV7-9 with TRBJ2-7; 11 bases are shared with TRBD2. V shed 7 bases, J shed 7 bases, and the junction held 33 bases outside the gene matches. The CDR3 totals 22 residues. CDR1 and CDR2 from the germline V gene are SEHNR and FQNEAQ (reference sequence). CDR3: CASTPLPTGLADPLPRLWEQYF. In nucleotides, the CDR3 is TGTGCCAGCACCCCTCTTCCTACGGGACTAGCGGATCCACTCCCTAGACTTTGGGAGCAGTACTTC.

This clonotype occurred a few times. The chain employs TRBV6-2 or TRBV6-3 and TRBJ2-1, with TRBD2 as a possible D gene (5 bases). The germline V gene encodes CDR1 MNHEY and CDR2 SVGEGT. Between the trimmed V and J ends, which lost 0 bases and 2 bases, there was a span of 32 bases. The CDR3 loop spans 23 amino acids. As DNA, the CDR3 is TGTGCCAGCAGTTACTCGATGGCGGGTTTGGGAGCCGCTTATGGAAGGGCCTACAATGAGCAGTTCTTC. Its protein is CASSYSMAGLGAAYGRAYNEQFF.

This clonotype occurred a few times. The rearrangement joins TRBV19 to TRBJ1-5; possibly TRBD1 for D (5 bases). The CDR3 consists of 15 residues. CDR1 is LNHDA, CDR2 SQIVND, per germline (reference sequence). V lost 11 bases and J lost 2, with 19 bases in between. Written as DNA, the CDR3 is TGTGCCTCGGAAGGTCAGGGTTTGCGCAATCAGCCCCAGCATTTT. Protein: CASEGQGLRNQPQHF.

This clonotype was detected ten times or more. The chain combines TRBV3-1 with TRBJ2-7, with 12 bases identical to TRBD2. Unmatched junction bases numbered 3, after V lost 1 base and J lost 8 bases. This CDR3 region has 14 residues. The germline CDR1 and CDR2 sequences are LGHDT and YNNKEL (reference sequence). The CDR3 nucleotides read TGTGCCAGCAGCCAAGCCGGACTAGCGGGACAGCAGTACTTC. Translating it yields CASSQAGLAGQQYF.

This clonotype was detected a few times. This rearrangement joins TRBV5-6 to TRBJ2-1, with D tentatively TRBD2 (6 bases). The CDR3 has 17 amino acids. Trimming removed 0 bases at V and 3 bases at J, with 16 bases between. Germline V lookup: CDR1 SGHDT, CDR2 YYEEEE. This CDR3 reads CASSLDGAGSLYNEQFF. DNA for the CDR3: TGTGCCAGCAGCTTGGATGGTGCGGGGAGCCTCTACAATGAGCAGTTCTTC. The whole variable domain, filled in from reference TRBV5-6 and TRBJ2-1, reads DAGVTQSPTHLIKTRGQQVTLRCSPKSGHDTVSWYQQALGQGPQFIFQYYEEEERQRGNFPDRFSGHQFPNYSSELNVNALLLGDSALYLCASSLDGAGSLYNEQFFGPGTRLTVL.

As DNA, the CDR3 is TGTGCCAGCAGGGGGACTAGCGGGAGCACAGATACGCAGTATTTT. This sequence encodes CASRGTSGSTDTQYF. V and J are TRBV28 and TRBJ2-3; 12 bases line up with TRBD2. CDR1 and CDR2 (germline): MDHEN, SYDVKM. J lost 0 bases, V lost 6 bases, and 1 base had no gene match. The CDR3 covers 15 residues.

This sequence joins TRBV6-5 and TRBJ2-1, with a tentative D call TRBD2 (6 bases). Germline assignment: CDR1 MNHEY and CDR2 SVGAGI. Trimming pared 2 bases from V and 4 bases from J, leaving 12 bases between. The CDR3 is made up of 15 amino acids. In DNA form, the CDR3 reads TGTGCCAGCAGTTACGCGAGCGGGCCGTACAATGAGCAGTTCTTC. As protein: CASSYASGPYNEQFF.

The chain joins TRBV20-1 to TRBJ2-1; D possibly corresponds to TRBD2 (7 bases). The germline V gene encodes CDR1 DFQATT and CDR2 SNEGSKA (reference sequence). This CDR3 comprises 15 residues. V was clipped by 3 bases and J by 7 bases, with 19 bases between them. The CDR3 reads CSASEGGAPRNEQFF. CDR3 in DNA: TGCAGTGCTAGCGAAGGGGGGGCCCCTAGGAATGAGCAGTTCTTC.

There are a few counts of this clonotype. The J gene is TRBJ2-5, the V gene TRBV29-1, with 7 positions matching TRBD2. The CDR3 contains 15 residues. Germline-derived CDR1 and CDR2 are SQVTM and ANQGSEA. Trimming removed 6 bases from V and 1 base from J; junction bases left unmatched: 11. CDR3 bases: TGCAGCGTCGTCGACGGGCTAGCGGCCCAAGAGACCCAGTACTTC. Protein: CSVVDGLAAQETQYF.

This clonotype appeared a few times. The chain is built from TRBV5-1 and TRBJ1-1, with D unresolved. The CDR3 is 14 amino acids. Looked up from germline, CDR1 is SGHRS and CDR2 is YFSETQ. Deletions cut 4 bases from V and 3 bases from J, with 13 bases between. This CDR3 reads CASSGGVTDTEAFF. CDR3 in DNA: TGCGCCAGCAGCGGTGGGGTAACGGACACTGAAGCTTTCTTT. Supplemented by reference TRBV5-1 and TRBJ1-1, the full variable domain reads KAGVTQTPRYLIKTRGQQVTLSCSPISGHRSVSWYQQTPGQGLQFLFEYFSETQRNKGNFPGRFSGRQFSNSRSEMNVSTLELGDSALYLCASSGGVTDTEAFFGQGTRLTVV.

This clonotype showed up just a few times. The chain recombines TRBV12-3 or TRBV12-4 with TRBJ1-2; D gene unclear. The CDR3 loop spans 15 amino acids. The V and J ends lost 1 base and 3 bases respectively, with 12 bases between them. The CDR3 nucleotides are TGTGCCAGCAGTTTAGGGGGAAACGGAGACTATGGCTACACCTTC. As protein: CASSLGGNGDYGYTF.

J is TRBJ2-7 and V is TRBV7-9, with 10 bases that match TRBD1. V lost 8 bases, J lost 5 bases, and 9 bases stayed unmatched. The CDR3 has 14 amino acids. The germline V gene has CDR1 SEHNR and CDR2 FQNEAQ (reference sequence). CDR3 DNA sequence: TGTGCCAGCGCGACAGGGGGCGTGGGGAACGAGCAGTACTTC. Its protein product is CASATGGVGNEQYF. Full variable domain (outside the CDR3, taken from reference TRBV7-9 and TRBJ2-7): DTGVSQNPRHKITKRGQNVTFRCDPISEHNRLYWYRQTLGQGPEFLTYFQNEAQLEKSRLLSDRFSAERPKGSFSTLEIQRTEQGDSAMYLCASATGGVGNEQYFGPGTRLTVT.

This clonotype came up many times. The chain combines TRBV20-1 with TRBJ2-1; either TRBD1 or TRBD2 may fit D (6 bases each). CDR1 and CDR2 (germline): DFQATT, SNEGSKA (reference sequence). The germline V and J ends were trimmed by 5 bases and 9 bases, with 23 bases remaining between them. The CDR3 has 15 residues. The CDR3 sequence: CSAPDGGGWGSEQFF. The CDR3 nucleotides are TGCAGTGCTCCAGACGGGGGCGGCTGGGGTAGTGAGCAGTTCTTC.